This T cell receptor (beta chain) was identified during a study of T cell responses to AZD1222 COVID-19 vaccine (dated by TCRdb to the early 2020s). A note on the overall study: AZD1222 recipients with second doses at about 4 weeks or about 12 weeks were pooled, because spike-specific TCR depth and breadth did not differ between schedules. TCR sequencing was performed for approximately 240 trial participants, of whom roughly 200 were given two doses of AZD1222 and around 26 were given two doses of MenACWY control vaccine. Trial participants were enrolled by age into 18-55, 56-69 and 70-plus year subgroups, with about 150, 28 and 57 TCR-sequenced participants respectively. Here is what the overall study found, with its caveats: Most participants were white British and females outnumbered males, and the authors suggested that clonal diversity may have been underestimated. Because no samples from the day 14 peak response were available, repertoires could be characterized only after the peak T cell response. Spike-specific TCR breadth and depth rose significantly after two AZD1222 doses compared with day 0 and with MenACWY recipients. The whole spike protein was spanned by vaccine-associated CD4 TCRs, and dominant responses were seen in regions 160-218 and 743-854. The 56-69-year group was small, and its depth increase did not reach significance, likely because of low power. Reportedly, almost half of the unique spike-specific TCRs recognized epitopes lying outside the regions that are mutated in the B.1.351 and B.1.1.7 variants. Only 5 to 7 AZD1222 recipients were SARS-CoV-2 seropositive at baseline, limiting conclusions about previously exposed vaccinees.

On this clone itself: Its antigen target is currently unknown. It has no much larger one-base neighbor in the sample; base qualities were not kept.

The CDR3 regions of human TCRbeta chains were analyzed by immunosequencing. In the original analysis: Repertoire TCRs were checked for matches against a reference library of SARS-CoV-2-specific TCRs that had been generated using the MIRA antigen-specificity platform. Breadth meant the fraction of unique TCRs that were SARS-CoV-2-associated, whereas depth meant the fraction of total T cells that were SARS-CoV-2-associated. Each spike-specific TCR was assigned to its reactive spike region and to a CD4 or CD8 class using the MIRA data. Log10-transformed breadth and depth values were compared by one-way ANOVA with Sidak's multiple comparisons tests. Not all clones reach the TCRdb copy of this immuneACCESS table, which keeps in-frame sequences only. Checked studies attribute under half of the gap to unresolved V genes and leave the rest unexplained. V, J and clone size derive from that table, while D and trimming were established from the DNA sequence. Within this sample are around 62,000 clones, with over 85% of them counted one time only. The top ten clonotypes cover 4.5% to 5.5% of the sample.

What this sample's time point label stands for: baseline before first vaccination. Vaccinee samples came from UK trials COV001 and COV002, including a single-blind randomized controlled phase 2/3 trial of AZD1222 (ChAdOx1 nCoV-19) in healthy adults. For TCRbeta chain sequencing, PBMC samples from trial participants were taken at day 0 and at day 28 after the second dose. CDR1 and CDR2 are drawn from the germline V gene: SGHRS, YFSETQ. Between the V and J ends, shortened by 0 bases and 0 bases respectively, the junction contains 10 bases. From cysteine to phenylalanine, the CDR3 is 16 amino acids long. Just CDR3 DNA is preserved here, 48 bases in frame from base 1.

The V and J genes are TRBV5-1 and TRBJ2-1; the D region may be TRBD1 or TRBD2, each matching 5 bases equally. The TCR was taken from an adult in good health. The sample was peripheral blood, taken on day 0 of AZD1222 vaccination. This receptor has the CDR3 CASSLGGVYSYNEQFF. The nucleotide sequence reads as follows: TGCGCCAGCAGCTTGGGAGGGGTTTACTCCTACAATGAGCAGTTCTTC.